This is a list of T cell receptor beta chains from one sample in a study of blood T cell repertoires in COVID-19. Sequencing used immunoSEQ multiplex PCR; TCRdb keeps in-frame clones, though not all of them. The sample contains 200,000 to 250,000 clones, roughly nine tenths of which appear only once. The sequenced sample consisted of peripheral blood. These receptor sequences come from a man between 35 and 55 years old with active or convalescent COVID-19. CDR3s include the opening cysteine and the closing phenylalanine or tryptophan. Each record gives: J gene, V gene, CDR3 protein.

J gene: TRBJ2-6
V gene: TRBV6-5
CDR3 protein: CASTLGSSGANVLTF

J gene: TRBJ1-1
V gene: TRBV6-6
CDR3 protein: CASKLTSNTEAFF

J gene: TRBJ1-5
V gene: TRBV6-2/TRBV6-3
CDR3 protein: CASSYTGASNQPQHF

J gene: TRBJ2-3
V gene: TRBV5-4
CDR3 protein: CASSNISTDTQYF

J gene: TRBJ2-7
V gene: TRBV10-3
CDR3 protein: CAISDLTGIELYEQYF

J gene: TRBJ2-7
V gene: TRBV19
CDR3 protein: CASSIPLSYEQYF

J gene: TRBJ1-2
V gene: TRBV6-4
CDR3 protein: CASRDEGVTGGQRSYGYTF

J gene: TRBJ1-2
V gene: TRBV6-2/TRBV6-3
CDR3 protein: CASSYPLWRGVGYTF

J gene: TRBJ1-1
V gene: TRBV3-1/TRBV3-2
CDR3 protein: CASSPRDSSFGTEAFF

J gene: TRBJ2-2
V gene: TRBV3-1/TRBV3-2
CDR3 protein: CASSHAMTGGITGELFF

J gene: TRBJ2-1
V gene: TRBV24-1
CDR3 protein: CATTTSGGNEQFF

J gene: TRBJ2-7
V gene: TRBV18
CDR3 protein: CASSPRQGVSYEQYF

J gene: TRBJ2-7
V gene: TRBV9
CDR3 protein: CASSVEVTSGEQYF

J gene: TRBJ1-3
V gene: TRBV4-1
CDR3 protein: CASSQDGEGMGNTIYF

J gene: TRBJ1-4
V gene: TRBV5-1
CDR3 protein: CASSLGPGQGIGNEKLFF

J gene: TRBJ1-2
V gene: TRBV28
CDR3 protein: CASSLPGVQSYGYTF

J gene: TRBJ1-4
V gene: TRBV30
CDR3 protein: CAWSFRGALFF

J gene: TRBJ1-2
V gene: TRBV5-6
CDR3 protein: CASSLYPIGGYTF

J gene: TRBJ2-1
V gene: TRBV27
CDR3 protein: CASSPFLAGASYNEQFF

J gene: TRBJ2-1
V gene: TRBV6-1
CDR3 protein: CASSEVSAGYSSYNEQFF

J gene: TRBJ2-7
V gene: TRBV27
CDR3 protein: CASSPRTSGGSYEQYF

J gene: TRBJ1-3
V gene: TRBV2
CDR3 protein: CASRPGQGASKYF

J gene: TRBJ1-1
V gene: TRBV5-4
CDR3 protein: CASSLIGQEFEPFF

J gene: TRBJ2-5
V gene: TRBV2
CDR3 protein: CASSPRTGERQTQYF

J gene: TRBJ2-3
V gene: TRBV15
CDR3 protein: CATSTGLDTQYF

J gene: TRBJ1-2
V gene: TRBV7-9
CDR3 protein: CASSPRDRAYGYTF

J gene: TRBJ1-1
V gene: TRBV28
CDR3 protein: CASSFRRPMNTEAFF